A selection of T cell receptor beta chains follows, all from one sample in a study of T cell responses to AZD1222 COVID-19 vaccine. Assay: immunoSEQ multiplex PCR; the TCRdb copy retains only in-frame clones and omits some. The data contain some 120,000 clones, over 75% of them seen just once; the ten biggest clones take up around 7.2%. The input for sequencing was peripheral blood, taken on day 0 of AZD1222 vaccination. The origin of the receptors is an adult in good health. Both conserved end residues are part of each CDR3. D genes are given only for firm matches. For some rows the clone size is stated as once, few or many, or as a class when expanded; others skip it.

d_call | v_call | cdr3_length | clone_size | cdr3_aa
- | TRBV4-2 | 15 | - | CASSQEQLGSGELFF
- | TRBV28 | 14 | - | CASSLFRGADTQYF
- | TRBV5-1 | 13 | - | CASSLSGVNEQFF
TRBD2 | TRBV5-1 | 16 | - | CASSAFSGGGSYEQYF
TRBD1 | TRBV19 | 18 | - | CASSHLTGGVLMNTEAFF
TRBD1 | TRBV11-3 | 15 | - | CASSFGQGTGGELFF
TRBD1 | TRBV6-5 | 14 | - | CASSYQGASGELFF
- | TRBV4-1 | 17 | - | CASSQVHGASSYNEQFF
- | TRBV6-1 | 15 | - | CASSEGGTGPKPQHF
- | TRBV28 | 17 | - | CASSRHSVRKRSYEQYF
TRBD1 | TRBV15 | 15 | once | CATSTNRGNTDTQYF
TRBD2 | TRBV12-5 | 19 | - | CASGLVGAGADFSYNEQFF
- | TRBV27 | 13 | - | CASSTGIYQPQHF
- | TRBV27 | 14 | - | CASRWGSNNSPLHF
- | TRBV4-1 | 15 | few | CASSQGLVANNEQFF
- | TRBV4-2 | 12 | - | CASSQVGIEAFF
TRBD2 | TRBV27 | 15 | once | CASSILAGPSYEQYF